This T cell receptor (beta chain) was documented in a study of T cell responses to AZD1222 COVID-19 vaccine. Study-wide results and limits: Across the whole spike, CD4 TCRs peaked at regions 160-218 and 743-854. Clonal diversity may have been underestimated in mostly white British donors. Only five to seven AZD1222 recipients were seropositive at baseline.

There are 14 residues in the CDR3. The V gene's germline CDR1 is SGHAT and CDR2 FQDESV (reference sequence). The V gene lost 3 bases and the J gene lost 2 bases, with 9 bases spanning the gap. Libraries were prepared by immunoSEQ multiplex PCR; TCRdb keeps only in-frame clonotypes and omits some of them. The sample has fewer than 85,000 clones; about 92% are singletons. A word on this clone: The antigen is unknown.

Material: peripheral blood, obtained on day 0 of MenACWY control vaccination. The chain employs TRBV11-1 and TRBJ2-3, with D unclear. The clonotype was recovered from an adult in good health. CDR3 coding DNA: TGTGCCAGCAGCTTGGTTGGGGTCACAGATACGCAGTATTTT. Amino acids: CASSLVGVTDTQYF.